Listed here are 28 T cell receptor beta chains from one sample, sequenced in a study of cytomegalovirus exposure and HLA in healthy donors. PCR was performed using 60 Vbeta and 13 Jbeta primers. Repertoires were generated with immunoSEQ multiplex PCR, while TCRdb's copy carries only in-frame clones and drops some. This sample has around 210,000 clones; approximately 78% occur once, and the top ten carry about 0.5%. Source material: PBMCs. These receptors were collected from a boy aged 10-17 years in good health and CMV-seronegative.

On this clone itself: The sample holds other DNA sequences that translate to the same CDR3. This chain connects TRBV19 to TRBJ2-7; TRBD1 agrees at 9 bases. CDR3 length: 14 residues. V lost 1 base and J lost 2; bases outside the gene matches: 0. Germline lookup yields CDR1 LNHDA and CDR2 SQIVND (reference sequence). CDR3 coding DNA: TGTGCCAGTAGTATAGGGGACAGGGCCTACGAGCAGTACTTC. It translates to CASSIGDRAYEQYF. Supplemented by reference TRBV19 and TRBJ2-7, the full variable domain reads DGGITQSPKYLFRKEGQNVTLSCEQNLNHDAMYWYRQDPGQGLRLIYYSQIVNDFQKGDIAEGYSVSREKKESFPLTVTSAQKNPTAFYLCASSIGDRAYEQYFGPGTRLTVT.

The V gene is TRBV5-6, the J gene TRBJ2-3; 11 bases fit TRBD2. Germline loops: CDR1 SGHDT, CDR2 YYEEEE. CDR3 size: 17 residues. With 0 bases clipped from V and 7 bases from J, the junction kept 10 bases outside the gene matches. The CDR3 protein is CASSLEGLAATLNTQYF. The CDR3 bases are TGTGCCAGCAGCTTGGAGGGACTAGCGGCGACGCTAAATACGCAGTATTTT.

The gene calls are TRBV5-4 and TRBJ2-5; the D is unclear. CDR1 SGHNT and CDR2 YYREEE come from the germline V gene (reference sequence). V lost 0 bases to trimming and J lost 1 base, with 10 bases between them. The CDR3 has 15 amino acids. DNA of the CDR3: TGTGCCAGCAGCTTGGATCCAGACACCCAAGAGACCCAGTACTTC. Translated, it gives CASSLDPDTQETQYF.

V and J are TRBV5-4 and TRBJ2-5, with 7 bases fitting TRBD1. CDR1 is SGHNT and CDR2 is YYREEE in the germline V gene (reference sequence). The CDR3 loop spans 14 amino acids. The V and J ends lost 5 bases and 4 bases, in that order; junction bases with no gene match: 8. Written as DNA, the CDR3 is TGTGCCAGCAGTTTTTCCAACAGGGGAGAGACCCAGTACTTC. Its translation is CASSFSNRGETQYF.

The V call is TRBV7-8, the J call TRBJ2-2, with 10 nucleotides matching TRBD2. The germline CDR1 and CDR2 sequences are SGHVS and FQNEAQ. This CDR3 is 16 amino acids long. V lost 2 bases to trimming and J lost 3 bases; unmatched junction nucleotides: 3. CDR3 sequence: CASSLSSGRHTGELFF. Here the CDR3 DNA reads TGTGCCAGCAGCTTATCTAGCGGGAGACACACCGGGGAGCTGTTTTTT.

The chain couples TRBV11-3 to TRBJ1-2, with 8 bases fitting TRBD1. V lost 5 bases, J lost 6 bases, and 11 bases stayed unmatched. The CDR3 has 15 residues. Germline values: CDR1 SGHNT, CDR2 YENEEA. Here the CDR3 DNA reads TGTGCCAGCAGCCCATCCACAGGGGGATATGATGGCTACACCTTC. Translated, it gives CASSPSTGGYDGYTF. The entire variable domain, with the rest obtained from reference TRBV11-3 and TRBJ1-2, is as follows: EAGVVQSPRYKIIEKKQPVAFWCNPISGHNTLYWYLQNLGQGPELLIRYENEEAVDDSQLPKDRFSAERLKGVDSTLKIQPAELGDSAVYLCASSPSTGGYDGYTFGSGTRLTVV.

This CDR3 is CASSRRQGEPQHF. CDR3 nucleotide sequence: TGTGCCAGCAGTAGGCGACAGGGCGAGCCCCAGCATTTT. The gene calls are TRBV25-1 and TRBJ1-5, with 7 bases fitting TRBD1. The CDR3 runs 13 residues. The germline CDR1 and CDR2 sequences are MGHDK and SYGVNS. V was clipped by 5 bases and J by 8 bases; unmatched bases: 6.

The chain links TRBV5-1 to TRBJ1-1; D might be TRBD1 (5 bases). Germline CDR1 and CDR2: SGHRS and YFSETQ. Trimming took 3 bases from V and 4 from J, leaving 13 bases between them. The CDR3 extends over 14 amino acids. CDR3 loop: CASSWRGGATEAFF. The CDR3 bases are TGCGCCAGCAGCTGGAGGGGTGGAGCCACTGAAGCTTTCTTT.

This clone came up a few times. The chain recombines TRBV4-2 with TRBJ2-4; D is possibly TRBD2 (6 bases). The CDR3 consists of 15 residues. Looked up from germline, CDR1 is LGHNA and CDR2 is YNFKEQ. V was pared by 3 bases and J by 2 bases, with 11 bases between. CDR3 DNA: TGTGCCAGCAGCCAGGCAGGACTAACCAAAAACATTCAGTACTTC. It codes for CASSQAGLTKNIQYF.

The gene calls are TRBV5-4 and TRBJ2-3, with TRBD2 matching 12 bases. Germline V gives CDR1 SGHNT, CDR2 YYREEE (reference sequence). V shed 5 bases and J 0 bases; nucleotides not matched to a gene: 1. CDR3 length equals 15 residues. CDR3 nucleotides: TGTGCCAGCAGTCTAGCGGGAGGGAGCACAGATACGCAGTATTTT. Translating it yields CASSLAGGSTDTQYF. Full variable domain (rest looked up from reference TRBV5-4 and TRBJ2-3): ETGVTQSPTHLIKTRGQQVTLRCSSQSGHNTVSWYQQALGQGPQFIFQYYREEENGRGNFPPRFSGLQFPNYSSELNVNALELDDSALYLCASSLAGGSTDTQYFGPGTRLTVL.

The genes are TRBV5-1 and TRBJ2-5, with D possibly TRBD1 on 7 matching bases. Trimming pared 4 bases from V and 0 bases from J, leaving 16 bases between. Looked up from germline, CDR1 is SGHRS and CDR2 is YFSETQ. The CDR3 loop spans 16 amino acids. The CDR3 DNA sequence: TGCGCCAGCAGCATCAGGGGGAGGTCCTACCAAGAGACCCAGTACTTC. Protein: CASSIRGRSYQETQYF.

This clone has only a few counts. The V gene is TRBV27, the J gene TRBJ1-5, with D unresolved. V was pared by 0 bases and J by 2 bases, with 8 bases between. Germline V gene data show CDR1 as MNHEY and CDR2 as SMNVEV (reference sequence). The CDR3 has 15 residues. The CDR3 DNA sequence: TGTGCCAGCAGTTTATCGTCCCCTGGCAATCAGCCCCAGCATTTT. This sequence encodes CASSLSSPGNQPQHF.

The chain is built from TRBV5-4 and TRBJ2-4; no clear D. Germline V gene sequence: CDR1 SGHNT, CDR2 YYREEE (reference sequence). The length of the CDR3 is 12 residues. V was shortened by 5 bases and J by 6 bases, with 9 bases between the two germline ends. The CDR3 bases are TGTGCCAGCAGTTCCGGTGGAAACATTCAGTACTTC. It encodes CASSSGGNIQYF.

This chain connects TRBV27 to TRBJ1-1; possibly TRBD1 for D (5 bases). Trimming took 6 bases from V and 9 from J, leaving 17 bases between them. Germline values: CDR1 MNHEY, CDR2 SMNVEV (reference sequence). This CDR3 is 13 amino acids long. CDR3 in DNA: TGTGCCAGCAGCTCCGGACACTACAACAAAGCTTTCTTT. Residues: CASSSGHYNKAFF.

The chain couples TRBV29-1 to TRBJ1-5; D is unresolved. CDR3 length equals 14 residues. Deletions cut 3 bases from V and 5 bases from J, with 14 bases between. Per germline, CDR1 SQVTM and CDR2 ANQGSEA. CDR3 sequence: CSVEGGPVHQPQHF. The CDR3 DNA reads TGCAGCGTTGAGGGAGGGCCCGTCCATCAGCCCCAGCATTTT.

The chain couples TRBV5-6 to TRBJ1-4; D gene unclear. The V and J ends lost 3 bases and 0 bases respectively, with 9 bases between them. CDR1 is SGHDT, CDR2 YYEEEE, per germline. This CDR3 contains 15 residues. The CDR3 is CASSYRAATNEKLFF. The DNA for the CDR3 is TGTGCCAGCAGCTACAGAGCTGCAACTAATGAAAAACTGTTTTTT. Complete variable domain (other parts from reference TRBV5-6 and TRBJ1-4): DAGVTQSPTHLIKTRGQQVTLRCSPKSGHDTVSWYQQALGQGPQFIFQYYEEEERQRGNFPDRFSGHQFPNYSSELNVNALLLGDSALYLCASSYRAATNEKLFFGSGTQLSVL.

The DNA of the CDR3 is TGTGCCAGCTCACCCGGACAGGCGAACTATGGCTACACCTTC. Amino acid sequence: CASSPGQANYGYTF. This rearrangement joins TRBV18 to TRBJ1-2; 7 nucleotides agree with TRBD1. Germline V gives CDR1 KGHSH, CDR2 LQKENI. The CDR3 runs to 14 residues. V gave up 3 bases and J gave up 2 bases; unmatched junction bases: 3.

The V and J genes are TRBV9 and TRBJ1-2, with 7 positions matching TRBD1. There are 13 residues in the CDR3. Losses at the gene ends were 4 bases for V and 5 bases for J; bases not matched to a gene: 5. The V gene's germline CDR1 is SGDLS and CDR2 YYNGEE. The CDR3 nucleotides are TGTGCCAGCAGCCGGGACAGTGAATATGGCTACACCTTC. Translation gives CASSRDSEYGYTF.

This clone was counted a few times. The chain recombines TRBV2 with TRBJ1-1; D is uncertain. CDR3 length: 13 amino acids. The germline gives CDR1 SNHLY, CDR2 FYNNEI. Trimming stripped 1 base from V and 8 bases from J, with 11 bases between. The CDR3, as DNA: TGTGCCAGCAGTGAAGGATATGTCCAGGAAGCTTTCTTT. This codes for CASSEGYVQEAFF.

This clone was seen once. V usage is TRBV19 and J usage is TRBJ1-1; D is perhaps TRBD1 (6 bases). This CDR3 comprises 14 residues. V was clipped by 3 bases and J by 5 bases, with 13 bases between them. In germline, CDR1 is LNHDA, CDR2 SQIVND (reference sequence). CDR3 sequence (DNA): TGTGCCAGTAGTATGGGGGCGGGGGTGACTGAAGCTTTCTTT. Its protein product is CASSMGAGVTEAFF.

The rearrangement uses TRBV4-1 and TRBJ1-1; TRBD1 is a possible D gene (6 bases). The V and J ends lost 1 base and 2 bases respectively, with 14 bases between them. The V gene's germline CDR1 is MGHRA and CDR2 YSYEKL. CDR3 size: 16 residues. CDR3 in amino acids: CASSQAPGAINTEAFF. The CDR3 DNA reads TGCGCCAGCAGCCAAGCCCCAGGGGCCATCAACACTGAAGCTTTCTTT.

This clone showed up just a few times. The chain joins TRBV29-1 to TRBJ1-2, with 11 bases aligning to TRBD1. This CDR3 comprises 12 residues. CDR1 and CDR2 from the germline V gene are SQVTM and ANQGSEA. V dropped 7 bases and J dropped 11; count of bases not matched to a gene: 9. CDR3 sequence reads: CSAGDRGGFYTF. DNA of the CDR3: TGCAGCGCCGGGGACAGGGGGGGATTTTACACCTTC.

The gene calls are TRBV5-4 and TRBJ2-3, with 11 bases aligning to TRBD2. This CDR3 comprises 18 residues. V dropped 4 bases and J dropped 2; count of bases not matched to a gene: 12. Germline lookup yields CDR1 SGHNT and CDR2 YYREEE (reference sequence). The CDR3 DNA reads as TGTGCCAGCAGCCCCCGAGATGGGACTAGCGGACCCACAGATACGCAGTATTTT. Translated, it gives CASSPRDGTSGPTDTQYF.

The V and J genes are TRBV5-1 and TRBJ2-3, with TRBD2 matching over 11 bases. Unmatched junction bases numbered 5, after V lost 4 bases and J lost 1 base. Germline V gene data show CDR1 as SGHRS and CDR2 as YFSETQ. This CDR3 has 16 amino acids. In nucleotides, the CDR3 is TGCGCCAGCAGCATAACTAGCGGGAGCGGCACAGATACGCAGTATTTT. Translated, it gives CASSITSGSGTDTQYF.

The chain has TRBV27 and TRBJ1-1; D is unclear. CDR1 and CDR2 from the germline V gene are MNHEY and SMNVEV (reference sequence). This CDR3 spans 14 amino acids. Between the trimmed V and J ends, which lost 10 bases and 4 bases, there was a span of 19 bases. CDR3 region: CATPGKGLGTEAFF. CDR3 nucleotides: TGTGCCACTCCGGGGAAGGGATTAGGCACTGAAGCTTTCTTT.

The gene calls are TRBV13 and TRBJ2-1, with 14 positions matching TRBD2. The J segment lost 3 bases and the V segment lost 5 bases, leaving 3 bases of the junction unmatched. The CDR3 has 16 amino acids. Looked up from germline, CDR1 is PRHDT and CDR2 is FYEKMQ (reference sequence). CDR3: CASSMGLAGDYNEQFF. The CDR3 region has the DNA TGTGCCAGCAGCATGGGACTAGCGGGGGACTACAATGAGCAGTTCTTC.

This clone occurred a few times. This same CDR3 is encoded by further DNA sequences in the sample. This chain links TRBV5-4 with TRBJ2-1, with 7 bases fitting TRBD2. The CDR3 is 16 residues long. V shed 0 bases, J shed 0 bases, and the junction held 3 bases outside the gene matches. The germline gives CDR1 SGHNT, CDR2 YYREEE (reference sequence). The CDR3 here is CASSLDRGSSYNEQFF. In nucleotides, the CDR3 is TGTGCCAGCAGCTTGGACCGCGGGAGCTCCTACAATGAGCAGTTCTTC.

The rearrangement uses TRBV4-1 and TRBJ2-3, with 9 bases fitting TRBD2. V lost 1 base, J lost 2 bases, and 7 bases stayed unmatched. The CDR3 consists of 17 residues. Germline V gene lookup returns CDR1 MGHRA and CDR2 YSYEKL. The CDR3 loop is CASSQASLAGPTDTQYF. The CDR3 region has the DNA TGCGCCAGCAGCCAAGCTAGCCTAGCGGGGCCCACAGATACGCAGTATTTT.